Following are 26 T cell receptor beta chains from one sample sequenced in a study of human T cells and chemical hapten exposure. TCRdb re-analysed the RACE reads in MiXCR, keeping a single row per CDR3 protein. The data contain approximately 260,000 distinct CDR3 sequences, roughly 7.7% of them singletons. Time point described: pre-sensitization, week 0. Treatment defined: therapeutic diphenylcyclopropenone sensitization with weekly scalp DPC. Material: whole blood, obtained in connection with sensitization to the hapten diphenylcyclopropenone (DPC). Receptors were obtained from a man between 18 and 35 years old with alopecia areata. Some clones in this sample may be carry-over from other donors' samples.

This clonotype has just a few counts. This chain joins TRBV6-2 or TRBV6-3 and TRBJ2-7; D remains unclear. The V gene's germline CDR1 is MNHEY and CDR2 SVGEGT. The ends were cut back, 0 bases at V and 2 bases at J, with 8 bases in the middle. The CDR3 is 14 amino acids. CDR3 in amino acids: CASSYSSDTYEQYF. CDR3 in DNA: TGTGCCAGCAGTTACTCGAGCGATACCTACGAGCAGTACTTC.

V is TRBV25-1 and J is TRBJ1-1, with D possibly being TRBD1 (5 bases). Trimming cost V 1 base and J 3 bases, with 12 bases left between them. This CDR3 is 15 amino acids long. CDR1 and CDR2 from the germline V gene are MGHDK and SYGVNS. This chain's CDR3 is CASSESAGGDTEAFF. The CDR3, as DNA: TGTGCCAGCAGTGAATCTGCCGGGGGGGACACTGAAGCTTTCTTT. Variable domain in full (rest from reference TRBV25-1 and TRBJ1-1): EADIYQTPRYLVIGTGKKITLECSQTMGHDKMYWYQQDPGMELHLIHYSYGVNSTEKGDLSSESTVSRIRTEHFPLTLESARPSHTSQYLCASSESAGGDTEAFFGQGTRLTVV.

The genes are TRBV27 and TRBJ1-3; weak D call: TRBD1 (6 bases). V was trimmed by 1 base and J by 2 bases, leaving 9 bases between them. This CDR3 contains 15 residues. Germline CDR1 MNHEY, CDR2 SMNVEV (reference sequence). CDR3: CASSLWGAPGNTIYF. In DNA, the CDR3 is TGTGCCAGCAGTTTATGGGGGGCCCCTGGAAACACCATATATTTT.

The rearrangement uses TRBV4-3 and TRBJ2-2, with 11 bases identical to TRBD2. The CDR3 contains 18 residues. The V gene end was trimmed by 3 bases and the J gene end by 1 base; junction bases not matched to a gene: 7. Germline CDR1 reads LGHNA; CDR2 reads YSLEER. In nucleotides, the CDR3 is TGCGCCAGCAGCCAGGCCTCTAGCGGGAGGAAGAACACCGGGGAGCTGTTTTTT. Its translation is CASSQASSGRKNTGELFF.

This clonotype has a handful of counts. This chain joins TRBV6-2 or TRBV6-3 and TRBJ2-2; 7 bases match TRBD2. This CDR3 has 14 residues. Trimming cost V 6 bases and J 6 bases; bases outside gene matches: 7. The germline V gene has CDR1 MNHEY and CDR2 SVGEGT. CDR3: CASSQGLVSGELFF. Here the CDR3 DNA reads TGTGCCAGCAGCCAAGGACTAGTGTCCGGGGAGCTGTTTTTT.

The CDR3 nucleotides read TGTGCCAGCAGCTTGGTTATACCCCTCGTAGGGACGTCTAGCACAGATACGCAGTATTTT. This codes for CASSLVIPLVGTSSTDTQYF. The V gene is TRBV5-5, the J gene TRBJ2-3; D is perhaps TRBD1 or TRBD2 (5 bases each). V dropped 0 bases and J dropped 0 bases, with 23 bases sitting between them. This CDR3 spans 20 amino acids. Germline V lookup: CDR1 SGHKS, CDR2 YYEKEE (reference sequence).

This clonotype was detected many times. This chain connects TRBV28 to TRBJ2-7; the match to TRBD1 covers 9 bases. The CDR3 covers 16 residues. After removal of 1 base from V and 4 bases from J, the junction contained 8 bases not matched to a gene. In germline, CDR1 is MDHEN, CDR2 SYDVKM. CDR3 amino acids: CASSLSGGQGSYEQYF. As DNA, the CDR3 is TGTGCCAGCAGTTTATCCGGAGGACAGGGGAGTTACGAGCAGTACTTC.

The V call is TRBV6-1, the J call TRBJ2-7, with D possibly matching TRBD1 (7 bases). The CDR3 extends over 16 amino acids. Germline assignment: CDR1 MNHNS and CDR2 SASEGT. Between the trimmed V and J ends, which lost 1 base and 3 bases, there was a span of 16 bases. The CDR3 DNA follows: TGTGCCAGCAGTGAAGGAGGTGGCAGGGGGGTCTACGAGCAGTACGTC. Translation gives CASSEGGGRGVYEQYV.

The genes are TRBV5-1 and TRBJ1-1, with a tentative D call TRBD1 (5 bases). The CDR3 sequence is 15 residues long. The germline V gene has CDR1 SGHRS and CDR2 YFSETQ. Trimming removed 3 bases at V and 1 base at J, with 13 bases between. DNA for the CDR3: TGCGCCAGCAGCTCGGACACCCTGGGGAACACTGAAGCTTTCTTT. This codes for CASSSDTLGNTEAFF.

There are a few counts of this clonotype. This chain joins TRBV20-1 and TRBJ2-3; D call uncertain. The ends were cut back, 1 base at V and 2 bases at J, with 7 bases in the middle. Germline values: CDR1 DFQATT, CDR2 SNEGSKA (reference sequence). The CDR3 is made up of 13 amino acids. As DNA, the CDR3 is TGCAGTGCTAGAGTGCCCCTCACAGATACGCAGTATTTT. Translation gives CSARVPLTDTQYF.

This clonotype was seen a handful of times. The chain recombines TRBV28 with TRBJ2-7, with 10 bases that match TRBD1. The CDR3 has 15 residues. Germline values: CDR1 MDHEN, CDR2 SYDVKM. With 2 bases clipped from V and 6 bases from J, the junction kept 7 bases outside the gene matches. CDR3 DNA: TGTGCCAGCAGTTTACCCCCTGGACAGGGGGGCGAGCAGTACTTC. It encodes CASSLPPGQGGEQYF. Combining the CDR3 with reference TRBV28 and TRBJ2-7 gives the whole variable domain DVKVTQSSRYLVKRTGEKVFLECVQDMDHENMFWYRQDPGLGLRLIYFSYDVKMKEKGDIPEGYSVSREKKERFSLILESASTNQTSMYLCASSLPPGQGGEQYFGPGTRLTVT.

This clonotype came up a few times. The chain joins TRBV20-1 to TRBJ2-5; TRBD1 agrees at 7 bases. Germline V gene sequence: CDR1 DFQATT, CDR2 SNEGSKA (reference sequence). V shed 0 bases and J 3 bases; nucleotides not matched to a gene: 7. This CDR3 contains 15 residues. The CDR3 DNA is TGCAGTGCTAGAGATCCCCGGGACAGCGAAGAGACCCAGTACTTC. It is translated as CSARDPRDSEETQYF.

The CDR3 bases are TGCAGTGCTAGATCATGGACGGTTAATGAAAAACTGTTTTTT. It codes for CSARSWTVNEKLFF. The chain carries TRBV20-1 and TRBJ1-4; no definite D call. V was trimmed by 2 bases and J by 4 bases, leaving 11 bases between them. The CDR3 covers 14 residues. Germline V lookup: CDR1 DFQATT, CDR2 SNEGSKA (reference sequence).

The rearrangement links TRBV13 to TRBJ2-7; D call uncertain. Trimming stripped 5 bases from V and 2 bases from J, with 7 bases between. CDR1 and CDR2 (germline): PRHDT, FYEKMQ (reference sequence). The CDR3 sequence is 12 residues long. The CDR3 is CASSTNPYEQYV. As DNA, the CDR3 is TGTGCCAGCAGCACCAACCCCTACGAGCAGTACGTC.

This clonotype was detected only a few times. The rearrangement uses TRBV29-1 and TRBJ1-6; D is unresolved. The V gene lost 7 bases and the J gene lost 4 bases, with 11 bases spanning the gap. This CDR3 is 13 amino acids long. CDR1 is SQVTM and CDR2 is ANQGSEA in the germline V gene. Here the CDR3 reads CSAIEDYNSPLHF. CDR3 DNA sequence: TGCAGCGCAATCGAAGATTATAATTCACCCCTCCACTTT.

This clonotype was seen a handful of times. This chain uses TRBV15 with TRBJ1-1; D remains ambiguous. The germline V and J ends were trimmed by 0 bases and 3 bases, with 8 bases remaining between them. The CDR3 extends over 14 amino acids. The germline CDR1 and CDR2 sequences are LNHNV and YYDKDF (reference sequence). CDR3 residues: CATSRDRAYTEAFF. CDR3 sequence (DNA): TGTGCCACCAGCAGAGATCGGGCGTACACTGAAGCTTTCTTT.

The chain has TRBV6-5 and TRBJ2-5; the match to TRBD2 covers 7 bases. Looked up from germline, CDR1 is MNHEY and CDR2 is SVGAGI. The CDR3 spans 17 residues. The V gene end was trimmed by 2 bases and the J gene end by 2 bases; junction bases not matched to a gene: 11. The CDR3 sequence is CASSYRRSAGVQETQYF. The CDR3 DNA sequence: TGTGCCAGCAGTTACCGCCGTTCGGCGGGGGTTCAAGAGACCCAGTACTTC.

The genes are TRBV12-3 or TRBV12-4 and TRBJ1-5; D uncertain. Trimming pared 6 bases from V and 6 bases from J, leaving 18 bases between. The CDR3 length is 15 residues. CDR3 sequence (DNA): TGTGCCAGCAGCCGAAGGCCGGGTGTTGGTCAGCCCCAGCATTTT. Protein sequence: CASSRRPGVGQPQHF.

The chain recombines TRBV25-1 with TRBJ1-5; TRBD1 aligns across 8 bases. With 1 base clipped from V and 5 bases from J, the junction kept 10 bases outside the gene matches. The CDR3 covers 17 residues. In germline, CDR1 is MGHDK, CDR2 SYGVNS. The CDR3 DNA reads TGTGCCAGCAGTGAATCTTCCACCACAGGGGGTTATCAGCCCCAGCATTTT. This encodes CASSESSTTGGYQPQHF. Full variable domain (remainder filled in from reference TRBV25-1 and TRBJ1-5): EADIYQTPRYLVIGTGKKITLECSQTMGHDKMYWYQQDPGMELHLIHYSYGVNSTEKGDLSSESTVSRIRTEHFPLTLESARPSHTSQYLCASSESSTTGGYQPQHFGDGTRLSIL.

For this clonotype: The junction differs from germline at one of its ends, possibly a read error. The chain recombines TRBV4-3 with TRBJ1-2; TRBD1 aligns across 7 bases. This CDR3 is 15 amino acids long. Per germline, CDR1 LGHNA and CDR2 YSLEER. CDR3 region: CANSQDQGVGPGYTF. DNA of the CDR3: TGCGCCAACAGCCAAGATCAGGGGGTGGGTCCTGGCTACACCTTC.

The rearrangement uses TRBV10-3 and TRBJ2-7; 7 bases are shared with TRBD1. The V gene end was trimmed by 8 bases and the J gene end by 0 bases; junction bases not matched to a gene: 4. CDR3 size: 13 residues. CDR1 is ENHRY, CDR2 SYGVKD, per germline. Written as DNA, the CDR3 is TGTGCCATCCAACAGGGGCCCTCCTACGAGCAGTACGTC. Its translation: CAIQQGPSYEQYV.

This clonotype has just a few counts. The chain has TRBV20-1 and TRBJ1-6; D ambiguous. CDR3 length equals 13 residues. Germline CDR1 is DFQATT and CDR2 is SNEGSKA (reference sequence). V lost 3 bases, J lost 7 bases, and 10 bases lay in between. The CDR3 is CSARIRVNSPLHF. The CDR3 nucleotides read TGCAGTGCTAGGATTAGGGTCAATTCACCCCTCCACTTT.

Only a few counts were recorded for this clonotype. The gene calls are TRBV20-1 and TRBJ1-6; 7 bases fit TRBD1. The CDR3 totals 14 residues. V shed 7 bases, J shed 4 bases, and the junction held 7 bases outside the gene matches. The germline gives CDR1 DFQATT, CDR2 SNEGSKA (reference sequence). The CDR3 loop is CSVPDRRYNSPLHF. The CDR3 nucleotides read TGCAGTGTCCCGGACAGGCGATATAATTCACCCCTCCACTTT.

V gene TRBV11-2 combines with J gene TRBJ2-3; D possibly matches TRBD1 or TRBD2 (6 bases each). This CDR3 has 17 amino acids. V gave up 2 bases and J gave up 4 bases, with 19 bases separating them. Germline V gene data show CDR1 as SGHAT and CDR2 as FQNNGV. The CDR3: CASSLRGSLGGPDTQYF. The CDR3 DNA is TGTGCCAGCAGCTTAAGAGGTTCGCTGGGGGGCCCAGATACGCAGTATTTT.

The chain links TRBV9 to TRBJ2-2, with TRBD2 matching over 9 bases. Per germline, CDR1 SGDLS and CDR2 YYNGEE. The trim removed 4 bases at V and 2 bases at J, leaving 9 bases unmatched. The length of the CDR3 is 17 residues. The CDR3 protein is CASSPLASGDNTGELFF. DNA of the CDR3: TGTGCCAGCAGCCCCCTGGCTAGCGGGGATAACACCGGGGAGCTGTTTTTT.

This clonotype was found a few times. The chain joins TRBV28 to TRBJ1-1; D unclear. The CDR3 contains 15 residues. Germline V CDR1 and CDR2: MDHEN, SYDVKM. V was clipped by 3 bases and J by 7 bases, with 18 bases between them. CDR3 nucleotide sequence: TGTGCCAGCAGTTTTAGTTCCGTAACCGGGATTGAAGCTTTCTTT. Translation gives CASSFSSVTGIEAFF.